This T cell receptor (beta chain) was identified in a study of cytomegalovirus exposure and HLA in healthy donors (dated by TCRdb to the late 2010s). Some background on the complete study: An earlier analysis of under 600 of the donors reported approximately 300 Gb of sequence data and around 110 million unique TCR beta sequences from about 180 million T cells. An early release that covered some 640 HLA-typed donors contained approximately 300 gigabases of sequencing data and around 85 million unique TCR sequences. Of the roughly 400 genotyped donors, about 80% fell in the genetic ancestry cluster associated with self-reported Caucasian donors. The aim of the study was to test whether cataloging public T cell receptors could identify signatures of past pathogen exposure. The study used immunosequencing to profile the T cell repertoires of some 600 subjects and linked those repertoires to cytomegalovirus serostatus. A separate validation cohort of over 95 different subjects was used in addition to the 666-subject first cohort. High-throughput TCR immunosequencing, statistical association of individual TCRs with disease status, and machine learning were combined to predict cytomegalovirus infection status. To study patterns of TCR occurrence, a later analysis re-analyzed previously published TCR beta repertoires from 650 to 750 donors and added high-resolution HLA genotyping. Rather than using new phenotypic data, the later analysis identified candidate immune exposures from TCR beta sequences and from how often those sequences occurred across donors. An earlier analysis of approximately 580 of the donors used high-throughput TCR beta sequencing to judge whether each TCR beta V gene segment behaved as functional or pseudogenic. Alongside the repertoire data, information on donor age, sex, ethnicity and CMV serostatus was compiled. In a later genetic analysis, genome-wide SNP genotypes for about 55% of the 666 donors were used, and that subset was treated as a discovery cohort. Every discovery cohort repertoire had been produced on one sequencing platform. HLA typing included class I and class II loci at four-digit resolution. Typing coverage differed by locus: A, B, C, DRB1 and DQB1 were typed in about 620-630 donors, DQA1 in about 500, DPA1 in nearly 610, and DPB1 in 400 to 490. A few DR-DQ haplotypes were treated as single units for association and clustering because of strong linkage in the cohort. Across approximately 420 genotyped donors of the cohort, an average of about 240,000 unique TCR beta nucleotide sequences per donor were sequenced, and 15% to 20% of those sequences were non-productive.

The library relied on the immunoSEQ multiplex PCR assay. For the multiplex PCR, a mixture combining 60 forward primers for TCR Vbeta segments and 13 reverse primers for TCR Jbeta segments was used. The CDR3 region of rearranged TCR beta genes was amplified from genomic DNA by a multiplex PCR assay. On the Illumina HiSeq System, the amplified TCR beta libraries were sequenced as 87-base-pair reads. As for the authors' bioinformatics: A later analysis counted approximately 74 million unique TCR beta chains across the 550 to 800 repertoires, and roughly 10 million of these chains were shared by at least two donors. To remove PCR and sequencing errors, raw reads were error-corrected and collapsed into unique sequences using a nearest-neighbor algorithm that merged closely related sequences. To assign V, D and J gene segments, CDR3 sequences were aligned to IMGT reference sequences. Each retained sequence needed at least a six-nucleotide match to both a V gene segment and a J gene segment. A rearrangement was called productive if the CDR3 had no stop codons and remained in frame with V and J, and every other rearrangement was called non-productive. CDR3 was defined by IMGT convention, running from the second conserved V-encoded cysteine to the conserved J-encoded phenylalanine. In an earlier analysis of around 600 of the donors, sequences lacking an unambiguous match to a single V gene segment were excluded. An earlier analysis of around 600 of the donors classified V segments as functional when productive rearrangements were above 56.7% and as segregating when the standard deviation between donors was above 5%. A statistical classification framework was developed to diagnose cytomegalovirus status using the catalog of TCR beta chain sequences. In a later analysis, V and J genes were assigned by comparing TCR nucleotide sequences against IMGT/GENE-DB human TR gene sequences. In a later analysis, CDR3 sequences and most-parsimonious VDJ recombination scenarios were assigned using the TCRdist pipeline. In a later analysis, each TCR beta chain was defined by its CDR3 amino acid sequence together with its V-gene family, and reads without a unique V-gene family were excluded. To address suspected cross-contamination and a sequencing artifact, a later analysis removed under 600 highly shared, low-generation-probability nucleotide sequences. In a later analysis, a clonal expansion index was calculated for each public chain from normalized within-repertoire ranks of inferred template counts. In a later analysis, generation probabilities were computed with a VDJ recombination model fitted to out-of-frame rearrangements, and the resulting probabilities were checked against IGoR. In a later analysis, TCR-TCR, TCR-HLA and TCR-CMV co-occurrence was scored with hypergeometric tests, and a repertoire-size bias correction was applied to TCR pairs. A later analysis estimated false discovery rates by permuting HLA or CMV assignments 20 times. In a later analysis, co-occurring TCRs were grouped with DBSCAN, and TCRdist sequence similarity was added when clustering was performed within HLA-allele-positive subsets. Repertoires with fewer than 30,000 or more than 120,000 public chains were left out of co-occurrence clustering, as were about five repertoires with anomalous nucleotide sharing. TCRdb obtained this table from immuneACCESS and retained in-frame rearrangements with V and J assigned. These tables miss some clones; where compared with another copy, unresolved V genes account for less than half of the shortfall, and the remainder is unexplained. V and J calls and clone size come straight from that table; D and trimming were deduced from the DNA. The sample includes roughly 200,000 clones, with roughly four fifths observed a single time. Clones ranked in the top ten supply about 1.9% of the sample.

CDR1 is given as SGHNT and CDR2 as YENEEA, both from the germline V gene. V drops 5 bases and J drops 3 bases, leaving 8 bases in between. Measured from the cysteine to the phenylalanine, the CDR3 is 12 residues long. The retained sequence is limited to the CDR3, 36 bases, with the frame set at the first base. Findings and caveats that apply to the study as a whole: Specific HLA alleles were associated with 16,951 TCR beta sequences at a false discovery rate of 0.05 in a later analysis. The 87-base-pair reads could not distinguish some IMGT-functional V segments, including TRBV6-2 and TRBV6-3, so those segments were excluded. The presence/absence analyses assumed that sequencing depth was roughly uniform across donors, and that assumption may not be true. The classifier was reported to diagnose cytomegalovirus status with high specificity and sensitivity in both the original cohort and the validation cohort. Broadly in line with IMGT annotations, most TCR beta V segments showed up in productive rearrangements about 90% or about 30% of the time in an earlier analysis of several hundred of the donors. For the cohort, immune exposure information was limited to CMV serostatus. Most TCR sequences were observed very rarely across donors, whereas some public TCRs were present in many individuals. A later analysis found that TCR association rates varied across HLA loci, with DRB1 alleles showing the most associated TCRs and HLA-C alleles the fewest. Because some donors lacked HLA typing at each locus, the association tests relied only on the typed subset. The cohort was sequenced for TCR beta chains only, and without alpha or paired-chain data the features that could be detected were limited. The earlier analysis of around 600 of the donors excluded roughly 17 rarely observed V segments, including chromosome 9 orphons, because counts were too low. V-gene and J-gene trimming of TCR beta chains was associated with a missense DCLRE1C variant in a later genetic analysis, and the association was replicated in an independent cohort. Correlated functional status among segregating V segments might reflect linkage disequilibrium, but an unknown experimental factor could not be ruled out. A further reported finding was that TCR beta sequences accurately predicted the HLA-A and HLA-B alleles for most subjects in the first cohort. Strong co-occurrence of HLA alleles, especially DR and DQ, made assigning TCR associations to individual alleles difficult. In a later analysis, most CMV-associated TCR beta chains were found to appear HLA-restricted, with HLA associations seemingly driven largely by CMV exposure. A later analysis found that HLA-associated TCR beta chains were more clonally expanded and had lower generation probabilities than equally common non-associated chains. The authors suggested that the approach could potentially be extended to other disease states and immunological phenotypes. A few of the identified cytomegalovirus-associated TCR beta chains were confirmed in vitro to be specific for cytomegalovirus antigens. Compared with the 666-donor mean, donors in an Asian-associated ancestry cluster had fewer N-insertions in productive TCRs, according to a later genetic analysis. In a later analysis, several top co-occurrence clusters were reported to appear linked to parvovirus B19, influenza, CMV and Epstein-Barr virus. The study gave a list of roughly 150 TCR beta chains associated with cytomegalovirus. A cluster of highly shared sequence variants was judged likely to be a technical artifact of the sequencing pipeline.

About this clone: No antigen is known for it. Qualities for individual bases were not recorded, and no much larger clone is one base off.

The cohort comprised 666 healthy bone marrow donors. All cohort members were sampled while nominally healthy, although unrecorded immune exposures were likely present. The donor was CMV seronegative and was included in the group of a few hundred seronegative cohort members. Each donor provided a peripheral blood sample, and peripheral blood mononuclear cells were used for TCR beta sequencing. The Qiagen DNeasy Blood Extraction Kit was used to extract genomic DNA from the blood cell samples. Rearrangement joined TRBV11-3 to TRBJ2-7, with TRBD1 as a weak D call on 6 bases. The sequencing input was PBMCs. The source is a man aged 25-45 years in good health and CMV-seronegative. The CDR3: CASSPDSYEQYF. The nucleotide sequence is given as TGTGCCAGCAGCCCGGACAGCTACGAGCAGTACTTC.